This T cell receptor (beta chain) was sequenced during a study of T-cell reconstitution after alpha-beta-depleted transplantation in children. This clonotype was seen just once. Germline lookup yields CDR1 SGHRS and CDR2 YFSETQ. The CDR3 length is 20 residues. V was pared by 3 bases and J by 2 bases, with 19 bases of the junction left unmatched. The TCRbeta library incorporated unique molecular identifiers. MiXCR was run by TCRdb on the PCR reads, yielding one entry per CDR3 protein. The sample records 450,000 to 500,000 distinct CDR3 sequences, under 15% being singletons. The sequence was collected from a human donor who donated a stem cell graft to a child with combined immunodeficiency. V and J are TRBV5-1 and TRBJ2-1; TRBD2 agrees at 8 bases. Here the sequenced sample was PBMCs from the stem cell graft donor, taken from the stem cell graft. In nucleotides, the CDR3 is TGCGCCAGCAGCTACACAGGTCCATCTTGGGGAGCGGGGGCCTACAATGAGCAGTTCTTC. Protein product: CASSYTGPSWGAGAYNEQFF.